A single sample is the source of the 26 T cell receptor beta chains below, sequenced in a study of blood T cells in healthy people across ages. A second PCR, run for about 7 to 11 cycles, used a sample-barcoded 5' primer plus a J-beta primer mix. MiXCR, applied by TCRdb to the 5' RACE reads, yields one record per CDR3 protein. The repertoire includes about 1.4 million distinct CDR3 sequences, approximately 59% of them detected once, and approximately 7% sits in the top ten. The sample was blood. Source of these receptors: a man younger than 35 in good health.

Notes on this clonotype: A read error may account for a junction end that differs from germline. The chain combines TRBV11-2 with TRBJ2-5; 8 positions agree with TRBD1. This CDR3 has 15 residues. Germline V gives CDR1 SGHAT, CDR2 FQNNGV. DNA of the CDR3: TGTGTCAGCAGCCCGGGGACAGGATCCCAAGAGACCCAGTACTTC. Protein: CVSSPGTGSQETQYF. The whole variable domain, remainder taken from reference TRBV11-2 and TRBJ2-5, is EAGVAQSPRYKIIEKRQSVAFWCNPISGHATLYWYQQILGQGPKLLIQFQNNGVVDDSQLPKDRFSAERLKGVDSTLKIQPAKLEDSAVYLCVSSPGTGSQETQYFGPGTRLLVL.

This clonotype appeared a few times. The chain recombines TRBV25-1 with TRBJ2-7; no firm D call. CDR3 length: 13 residues. Germline CDR1 is MGHDK and CDR2 is SYGVNS. V dropped 4 bases and J dropped 0 bases, with 7 bases sitting between them. CDR3 sequence: CASSGIHSYEQYF. The CDR3 coding sequence is TGTGCCAGCAGTGGTATTCACTCCTACGAGCAGTACTTC.

Notes on this clonotype: At one boundary the junction diverges from the germline segment, which might be a read error. This chain uses TRBV6-4 with TRBJ2-1; no clear D gene. The germline V gene has CDR1 MRHNA and CDR2 SNTAGT. This CDR3 spans 13 amino acids. The CDR3 sequence: CASSDSIFDEQFF. The CDR3 DNA follows: TGTGCCAGCAGCGACTCGATATTCGATGAGCAGTTCTTC.

The chain combines TRBV4-1 with TRBJ2-3, with TRBD2 matching over 10 bases. The V segment lost 5 bases and the J segment 4 bases; nucleotides outside the gene matches: 6. Germline CDR1 MGHRA, CDR2 YSYEKL. The CDR3 sequence is 15 residues long. For the CDR3, the DNA is TGCGCCAGCAGCGTCCTAGCGGGAGAGCCAGATACGCAGTATTTT. Translation: CASSVLAGEPDTQYF.

The chain is built from TRBV20-1 and TRBJ2-1; D remains unclear. The last part of the DNA fits TRBJ2-7 better; the J call may be wrong. Per the germline V gene, CDR1 is DFQATT and CDR2 is SNEGSKA (reference sequence). This CDR3 contains 13 residues. Here the CDR3 reads CSARDRLAYEQYF. CDR3 DNA: TGCAGTGCTAGAGATCGCCTGGCTTACGAGCAGTACTTC.

This chain connects TRBV28 to TRBJ2-7, with 10 nucleotides matching TRBD1. CDR1 MDHEN and CDR2 SYDVKM come from the germline V gene. V lost 4 bases, J lost 2 bases, and 17 bases stayed unmatched. This CDR3 region has 19 residues. CDR3 residues: CASSYPGQGMPTSAYEQYF. The DNA for the CDR3 is TGTGCCAGCAGTTATCCGGGACAGGGGATGCCAACCAGCGCCTACGAGCAGTACTTC.

The rearrangement links TRBV6-1 to TRBJ2-7; D remains ambiguous. This CDR3 has 16 amino acids. Trimming removed 0 bases at V and 2 bases at J, with 14 bases between. Germline V lookup: CDR1 MNHNS, CDR2 SASEGT. The CDR3 protein is CASSEALGFRAYEQYF. CDR3 sequence (DNA): TGTGCCAGCAGTGAAGCCCTCGGGTTCCGTGCCTACGAGCAGTACTTC.

The chain recombines TRBV11-2 with TRBJ1-1; D remains ambiguous. V was trimmed by 7 bases and J by 11 bases, leaving 17 bases between them. Germline V gene sequence: CDR1 SGHAT, CDR2 FQNNGV. This CDR3 is built from 12 residues. CDR3 nucleotides: TGTGCCAGCACCCGACTGGGGTCCTATGCTTTCTTT. It codes for CASTRLGSYAFF.

With regard to this clonotype: One end of the junction fails to match germline, which may point to a read error. The gene calls are TRBV20-1 and TRBJ1-4, with a tentative D call TRBD1 (6 bases). Germline V CDR1 and CDR2: DFQATT, SNEGSKA (reference sequence). This CDR3 is built from 14 residues. The DNA for the CDR3 is TGCAGTGCGGAAAGGCCGGGGGCTAAGGAAAAACTGTTTTTT. Translation: CSAERPGAKEKLFF.

This sequence joins TRBV20-1 and TRBJ2-6; perhaps D is TRBD1 or TRBD2 (5 bases each). Trimming removed 0 bases from V and 0 bases from J, with 6 bases in between. Per germline, CDR1 DFQATT and CDR2 SNEGSKA (reference sequence). The CDR3 sequence is 15 residues long. CDR3 nucleotide sequence: TGCAGTGCTAGAGATGGGGGCTCTGGGGCCAACGTCCTGACTTTC. Amino acids: CSARDGGSGANVLTF.

The chain carries TRBV2 and TRBJ1-6, with D possibly being TRBD1 (6 bases). This CDR3 is built from 14 residues. Germline assignment: CDR1 SNHLY and CDR2 FYNNEI. The V and J ends lost 1 base and 9 bases respectively, with 10 bases between them. CDR3 loop: CASSEDREVSPLHF. The DNA for the CDR3 is TGTGCCAGCAGTGAAGACAGGGAAGTTTCACCCCTCCACTTT.

The rearrangement links TRBV12-3 or TRBV12-4 to TRBJ2-5; D not resolved. The CDR3 is 13 residues long. Trimming took 6 bases from V and 5 from J, leaving 13 bases between them. The CDR3 coding sequence is TGTGCCAGCAGCTTGCCCCGTCGGGAGACCCAGTACTTC. Translating gives CASSLPRRETQYF.

The chain couples TRBV28 to TRBJ1-6, with a weak D call TRBD1 (5 bases). Trimming took off 6 bases at V and 7 bases at J, with 10 bases between the two ends. Germline loops: CDR1 MDHEN, CDR2 SYDVKM. The CDR3 is made up of 13 amino acids. The CDR3 region has the DNA TGTGCCAGCAGAGGGACGCAAAATTCACCCCTCCACTTT. Translation: CASRGTQNSPLHF.

V usage is TRBV27 and J usage is TRBJ2-5; D unresolved. The CDR3 is made up of 15 amino acids. Germline V lookup: CDR1 MNHEY, CDR2 SMNVEV (reference sequence). Trimming stripped 6 bases from V and 0 bases from J, with 14 bases between. The CDR3 coding sequence is TGTGCCAGCAGCGTGACATCCACGTACCAAGAGACCCAGTACTTC. Amino acid sequence: CASSVTSTYQETQYF.

This clonotype has a single count. The rearrangement uses TRBV12-3 or TRBV12-4 and TRBJ2-7, with D unclear. The germline V and J ends were trimmed by 8 bases and 6 bases, with 8 bases remaining between them. The CDR3 spans 10 residues. The CDR3 reads CASALSEQYF. The CDR3 DNA reads TGTGCCAGCGCCCTAAGCGAGCAGTACTTC.

The chain has TRBV27 and TRBJ1-6, with 7 bases matching TRBD1. Looked up from germline, CDR1 is MNHEY and CDR2 is SMNVEV (reference sequence). The CDR3 runs 14 residues. V dropped 8 bases and J dropped 7; count of bases not matched to a gene: 8. The CDR3 DNA sequence: TGTGCCAGCGGAAGGACAGGAAGCAATTCACCCCTCCACTTT. Translation gives CASGRTGSNSPLHF.

This clonotype has a single count. This chain links TRBV28 with TRBJ1-2; no definite D call. The length of the CDR3 is 14 residues. V lost 3 bases to trimming and J lost 8 bases, with 16 bases between them. CDR1 and CDR2 (germline): MDHEN, SYDVKM. CDR3 residues: CASSFPPGSIGYTF. As DNA, the CDR3 is TGTGCCAGCAGTTTCCCTCCTGGGAGTATCGGCTACACCTTC.

This sequence joins TRBV14 and TRBJ1-6; D gene ambiguous. The CDR3 runs 13 residues. Germline CDR1 SGHDN, CDR2 FVKESK. V dropped 0 bases and J dropped 10 bases, with 7 bases sitting between them. The CDR3: CASSQDLDSPLHF. The DNA for the CDR3 is TGTGCCAGCAGCCAAGATCTCGACTCACCCCTCCACTTT.

This chain joins TRBV11-2 and TRBJ1-3; D may be TRBD1 (6 bases). CDR3 length equals 15 residues. CDR1 and CDR2 from the germline V gene are SGHAT and FQNNGV. V was shortened by 2 bases and J by 4 bases, with 12 bases between the two germline ends. CDR3 nucleotides: TGTGCCAGCAGCTTACTGGCAGGGGAAGGAAACACCATATATTTT. This sequence encodes CASSLLAGEGNTIYF.

The chain is built from TRBV6-2 or TRBV6-3 and TRBJ2-7; 9 positions agree with TRBD2. Germline values: CDR1 MNHEY, CDR2 SVGEGT. Trimming cost V 5 bases and J 10 bases; bases outside gene matches: 18. The CDR3 sequence is 16 residues long. DNA of the CDR3: TGTGCCAGCAGTCCCGGAGTAGCGGGGGCCCCGGTTGCCCAGTACTTC. Protein: CASSPGVAGAPVAQYF.

The rearrangement uses TRBV20-1 and TRBJ2-3; TRBD2 aligns across 9 bases. This CDR3 contains 14 residues. Trimming removed 3 bases from V and 7 bases from J; junction bases left unmatched: 8. Germline-derived CDR1 and CDR2 are DFQATT and SNEGSKA (reference sequence). In nucleotides, the CDR3 is TGCAGTGCTAGTTTTGCGGGGGGGCAATATACGCAGTATTTT. Translation gives CSASFAGGQYTQYF.

The chain couples TRBV18 to TRBJ2-7; D unresolved. From germline, CDR1 is KGHSH and CDR2 LQKENI. Trimming left V 0 bases short and J 1 base short, with 10 bases between. The CDR3 covers 15 residues. In DNA form, the CDR3 reads TGTGCCAGCTCACCACCGGCAGGATTTTCCTACGAGCAGTACTTC. This encodes CASSPPAGFSYEQYF.

The J gene is TRBJ2-3, the V gene TRBV12-3 or TRBV12-4, with no clear D. The CDR3 sequence is 17 residues long. Trimming stripped 6 bases from V and 7 bases from J, with 26 bases between. This CDR3 is CASSPLGGSPQVNTQYF. The CDR3 nucleotides are TGTGCCAGCAGCCCTTTGGGTGGGTCCCCTCAAGTAAATACGCAGTATTTT.

This clonotype was counted between two and nine times. The chain joins TRBV29-1 to TRBJ2-1; TRBD2 matches 9 bases. V was clipped by 6 bases and J by 3 bases; unmatched bases: 6. Looked up from germline, CDR1 is SQVTM and CDR2 is ANQGSEA. The CDR3 runs 14 residues. As DNA, the CDR3 is TGCAGCGTGCCCACTAGCGGGTACTACAATGAGCAGTTCTTC. Its translation is CSVPTSGYYNEQFF.

This clonotype was observed a single time. The J gene is TRBJ2-5, the V gene TRBV7-9; 12 bases line up with TRBD2. This CDR3 has 15 amino acids. Germline-derived CDR1 and CDR2 are SEHNR and FQNEAQ (reference sequence). V gave up 4 bases and J gave up 5 bases; unmatched junction bases: 5. CDR3 region: CASSYLAGGLETQYF. CDR3 bases: TGTGCCAGCAGCTATCTAGCGGGAGGGCTGGAGACCCAGTACTTC.

In its sample, this clonotype was seen a few times. This rearrangement joins TRBV9 to TRBJ2-1; 11 bases map to TRBD1. Germline-derived CDR1 and CDR2 are SGDLS and YYNGEE. Trimming at V came to 4 bases and at J to 8 bases, leaving 14 bases not matched to a gene. The CDR3 spans 17 residues. The CDR3 DNA follows: TGTGCCAGCAGCCATTCGCTAGGGACAGGGGGTTACGATGAGCAGTTCTTC. Amino acids: CASSHSLGTGGYDEQFF.